The clone carrying this T cell receptor beta chain was recorded many times. Its antigen remains unknown. This entry belongs to a study of regulatory T cells in long-lasting Graves disease. Regarding the study as a whole: With a small sample size, accuracy may have been reduced. Patients whose Graves' disease persisted exhibited lower TCR diversity than those newly diagnosed.

Trimming shortened V by 1 base and J by 0 bases, and 6 bases separated the two germline ends. The CDR3 contains 13 residues. The germline V gene has CDR1 GTSNPN and CDR2 SVGIG (reference sequence). Documented time point: newly diagnosed GD, antithyroid drugs for less than 3 months. Extracted PBMC RNA gave rise to the TCR library. The patients were drawn from one endocrinology department in Xi'an, China. For TCR beta, libraries came from iRepertoire HTBI primers and Arm-PCR of CDR3 regions. TCRdb reanalysed the multiplex PCR reads using MiXCR and keeps one entry per CDR3 protein. The sample includes approximately 250,000 distinct CDR3 sequences, about 18% of them seen just once.

The clonotype was recovered from a female donor with Graves disease. The rearrangement joins TRBV30 to TRBJ1-1, with D hard to call. Here the sequenced sample was peripheral blood mononuclear cells (PBMCs), taken at new diagnosis, from a patient treated with antithyroid drugs. CDR3 sequence: CAWSEGLNTEAFF. The CDR3 DNA sequence: TGTGCCTGGAGTGAAGGGTTGAACACTGAAGCTTTCTTT.